This entry concerns a single TCR beta chain. No antigen is known for it. Nothing much larger sits one base from this clone, and base qualities are not available. The collaborating institutions used their own protocols to collect whole blood in K2EDTA tubes. For TCRbeta analysis, collaborator samples were shipped as frozen whole blood, as isolated PBMCs, or as DNA extracted from either sample type. The data belong to a study of blood T cell repertoires in COVID-19 (TCRdb year 2020). Study-wide context: The collaborator samples originated in the United States, Italy and Spain and spanned the acute and convalescent phases of COVID-19. The repertoires were made available in a free public database intended to serve as a resource for research on the immune response to SARS-CoV-2. The material from the prospective study consisted of cDNA or gDNA derived from T cells, B-cell-depleted T cells, or PBMCs. Where available, HLA class I and class II types were taken from metadata supplied by the sample provider and were not determined by assay-based typing. Samples came from the ongoing ImmuneRACE study (first 160 participants) plus 1,254 subjects from 6 global collaborators. A de-identified subject ID, COVID-19 status, age in years and sex were almost always included in the sample metadata. Subjects who had been exposed to COVID-19, were actively infected with it, or had recovered from it provided the deeply sampled blood TCRbeta repertoires that made up the dataset. Results the study describes overall, beyond this receptor: How much clinical and demographic metadata was included differed by source and by participant, and the metadata was provided uncurated.

TCRbeta CDR3 regions were amplified from genomic DNA using the immunoSEQ Assay, a bias-controlled multiplex PCR. The study's processing was this. The number of nucleated cells in each sample was estimated by amplification of reference gene primers within the assay. To quantify the absolute abundance of each unique TCRbeta CDR3 rearrangement, sequence reads were collapsed and filtered. For each sample, productive Simpson clonality was calculated as the square root of Simpson's diversity index over productive rearrangements. TCRdb carries this immuneACCESS record with in-frame sequences only. Its versions omit some clonotypes, under half of them owing to an unresolved V gene in the studies checked, with the rest unexplained. From that table come the V and J calls and clone size; the DNA was used to work out D and trimming. This sample holds about 40,000 clones; over 80% were observed only once. The ten largest clones represent 5% to 7% of the sample.

The material sequenced was peripheral blood. The sequence was collected from a man aged 45-60 years with active COVID-19.

DNA sequence: TGTGCCAGCAGTGCTCCGGGTCTCAATCAGCCCCAGCATTTT. Its product reads: CASSAPGLNQPQHF. The rearrangement combines TRBV6-2 or TRBV6-3 with TRBJ1-5; the D segment cannot be called with confidence. The CDR3 has 14 amino acids, counting the end cysteine and phenylalanine. Left in the record is the CDR3 DNA by itself, 42 bases read in frame from the first base. According to the germline V gene, CDR1 reads MNHEY and CDR2 reads SVGEGT. V was cut back by 5 bases and J by 3 bases, leaving a gap of 11 bases between them.